What follows are 18 T cell receptor beta chains derived from one specimen sequenced in a study of cytomegalovirus exposure and HLA in healthy donors (dated by TCRdb to 2017 to 2019). Libraries were constructed by the immunoSEQ multiplex PCR assay. The multiplex PCR relied on a mix of 60 forward primers for TCR Vbeta segments and 13 reverse primers for TCR Jbeta segments. Entries here come from immuneACCESS through TCRdb and include only in-frame sequences with V and J called. Some clones fail to appear in such tables; in the studies checked, an unresolved V gene covers under half of the shortfall, and the cause of the remainder is unknown. The sample records some 84,000 clones, more than 50% of which are singletons. 15% of the sample is held by the ten biggest clonotypes. The sample taken for sequencing was PBMCs. The receptors shown here come from a woman aged 40 to 55 in good health and CMV-seropositive.

The chain employs TRBV4-3 and TRBJ2-1, with TRBD2 matching over 14 bases. V lost 3 bases and J lost 9; bases outside the gene matches: 10. Germline V lookup: CDR1 LGHNA, CDR2 YSLEER. This CDR3 is 17 amino acids long. The CDR3 DNA reads as TGCGCCAGCAGCCATCGACTAGCGGGAGGGATGCCATTTGAGCAGTTCTTC. Its protein product is CASSHRLAGGMPFEQFF.

The rearrangement uses TRBV5-4 and TRBJ2-3; D remains unclear. The CDR3 is 15 amino acids. V lost 3 bases, J lost 1 base, and 12 bases lay in between. Per the germline V gene, CDR1 is SGHNT and CDR2 is YYREEE (reference sequence). The CDR3 loop reads CASSSLERRTDTQYF. The DNA of the CDR3 is TGTGCCAGCAGCTCCCTAGAGCGACGCACAGATACGCAGTATTTT. The complete variable domain, with remaining parts taken from reference TRBV5-4 and TRBJ2-3, reads ETGVTQSPTHLIKTRGQQVTLRCSSQSGHNTVSWYQQALGQGPQFIFQYYREEENGRGNFPPRFSGLQFPNYSSELNVNALELDDSALYLCASSSLERRTDTQYFGPGTRLTVL.

The rearrangement joins TRBV25-1 to TRBJ2-3; tentatively, D is TRBD2 (6 bases). Germline V gene sequence: CDR1 MGHDK, CDR2 SYGVNS. The CDR3 covers 16 residues. Trimming took off 3 bases at V and 2 bases at J, with 15 bases between the two ends. The CDR3 nucleotides are TGTGCCAGCAGTGAGGGATTTAGCGGATACACAGATACGCAGTATTTT. It translates to CASSEGFSGYTDTQYF.

V and J are TRBV7-2 and TRBJ2-2; no firm D call. V was cut by 6 bases and J by 7 bases, with 9 bases left in between. This CDR3 has 12 amino acids. The germline CDR1 and CDR2 sequences are SGHTA and FQGNSA. CDR3 loop: CASRNPVGELFF. The CDR3 DNA follows: TGTGCCAGCAGAAACCCAGTCGGGGAGCTGTTTTTT. Filled out from reference TRBV7-2 and TRBJ2-2, the complete variable domain reads GAGVSQSPSNKVTEKGKDVELRCDPISGHTALYWYRQSLGQGLEFLIYFQGNSAPDKSGLPSDRFSAERTGGSVSTLTIQRTQQEDSAVYLCASRNPVGELFFGEGSRLTVL.

The chain has TRBV7-9 and TRBJ1-2; 8 nucleotides align to TRBD1. V lost 5 bases, J lost 7 bases, and 12 bases stayed unmatched. The CDR3 runs to 15 residues. Germline-derived CDR1 and CDR2 are SEHNR and FQNEAQ (reference sequence). CDR3 amino acids: CASSLKTQGAGGYTF. The CDR3 DNA follows: TGTGCCAGCAGCCTCAAAACGCAGGGGGCGGGTGGCTACACCTTC.

V is TRBV29-1 and J is TRBJ2-5, with D possibly matching TRBD1 (6 bases). This CDR3 has 13 amino acids. The germline gives CDR1 SQVTM, CDR2 ANQGSEA. Trimming cost V 4 bases and J 5 bases, with 14 bases left between them. The CDR3 DNA sequence: TGCAGCGTTGGAACAGCGAGGGGGGAGACCCAGTACTTC. Its protein product is CSVGTARGETQYF.

The chain combines TRBV2 with TRBJ2-3; a weak D match, TRBD1 (6 bases). Per the germline V gene, CDR1 is SNHLY and CDR2 is FYNNEI. V lost 4 bases and J lost 0, with 11 bases in between. This CDR3 is 15 amino acids long. In DNA, the CDR3 is TGTGCCAGCAGTGGATGGACAGCTAGCACAGATACGCAGTATTTT. It is translated as CASSGWTASTDTQYF.

This chain connects TRBV28 to TRBJ1-1; D not certain. CDR3 size: 11 residues. The V end was cut by 7 bases, the J end by 3 bases, with 6 bases between. The germline V gene has CDR1 MDHEN and CDR2 SYDVKM. The CDR3 loop reads CASILDTEAFF. In DNA form, the CDR3 reads TGTGCCAGCATCCTCGACACTGAAGCTTTCTTT. Together with reference TRBV28 and TRBJ1-1, the CDR3 gives the full variable domain: DVKVTQSSRYLVKRTGEKVFLECVQDMDHENMFWYRQDPGLGLRLIYFSYDVKMKEKGDIPEGYSVSREKKERFSLILESASTNQTSMYLCASILDTEAFFGQGTRLTVV.

V and J are TRBV5-1 and TRBJ2-3, with D perhaps TRBD1 (6 bases). The CDR3 totals 14 residues. V was trimmed by 0 bases and J by 3 bases, leaving 8 bases between them. Germline CDR1 and CDR2: SGHRS and YFSETQ. CDR3 region: CASSLGRGTDTQYF. The CDR3 DNA reads TGCGCCAGCAGCTTGGGCAGGGGTACAGATACGCAGTATTTT.

This chain uses TRBV5-4 with TRBJ2-7; 10 bases fit TRBD2. This CDR3 is built from 15 residues. V was clipped by 4 bases and J by 2 bases; unmatched bases: 6. Per the germline V gene, CDR1 is SGHNT and CDR2 is YYREEE (reference sequence). The CDR3 region is CASSVAGGRTYEQYF. CDR3 sequence (DNA): TGTGCCAGCAGCGTAGCGGGAGGACGGACCTACGAGCAGTACTTC. Complete variable domain (other parts from reference TRBV5-4 and TRBJ2-7): ETGVTQSPTHLIKTRGQQVTLRCSSQSGHNTVSWYQQALGQGPQFIFQYYREEENGRGNFPPRFSGLQFPNYSSELNVNALELDDSALYLCASSVAGGRTYEQYFGPGTRLTVT.

The chain employs TRBV9 and TRBJ1-1; 8 nucleotides agree with TRBD1. V lost 4 bases and J lost 0; bases outside the gene matches: 2. The CDR3 is 14 residues long. Germline V gives CDR1 SGDLS, CDR2 YYNGEE. CDR3 coding DNA: TGTGCCAGCAGCCGGACAGGGCTGAACACTGAAGCTTTCTTT. Translated, it gives CASSRTGLNTEAFF.

Worth noting for this clone: The sample carries other DNA sequences with the same CDR3. The chain joins TRBV27 to TRBJ2-1; 13 bases fit TRBD2. The germline gives CDR1 MNHEY, CDR2 SMNVEV (reference sequence). This CDR3 contains 17 residues. Germline trimming cut 5 bases from V and 0 bases from J; bases unmatched to any gene: 4. The CDR3 protein is CASSLRTSGSSYNEQFF. The CDR3 DNA sequence: TGTGCCAGCAGTCTAAGGACTAGCGGGAGCTCCTACAATGAGCAGTTCTTC.

The chain employs TRBV11-2 and TRBJ2-5; 11 positions agree with TRBD2. The CDR3 consists of 13 residues. Germline assignment: CDR1 SGHAT and CDR2 FQNNGV. Germline trimming cut 5 bases from V and 4 bases from J; bases unmatched to any gene: 0. CDR3: CASSGTSGETQYF. CDR3 bases: TGTGCCAGCAGCGGGACTAGCGGAGAGACCCAGTACTTC.

As regards this clone: A much larger clone sits a single nucleotide away, making a read error possible. The rearrangement joins TRBV4-3 to TRBJ1-2, with a tentative D call TRBD1 (5 bases). The CDR3 is made up of 16 amino acids. V was shortened by 6 bases and J by 6 bases, with 23 bases between the two germline ends. The germline gives CDR1 LGHNA, CDR2 YSLEER. Here the CDR3 DNA reads TGCGCCAGCAGACGTGAGGCGGCGGGGGATAAGGATGGCTACACCTTC. Its protein product is CASRREAAGDKDGYTF.

This clone showed up just a few times. Here the CDR3 reads CASSSLGDRANEKLFF. In DNA, the CDR3 is TGTGCCAGCAGCAGCTTGGGGGACAGAGCTAATGAAAAACTGTTTTTT. The chain links TRBV5-6 to TRBJ1-4, with 7 bases identical to TRBD1. The CDR3 totals 16 residues. J gave up 3 bases and V 4 bases, and 9 bases lay outside the gene matches. The germline V gene encodes CDR1 SGHDT and CDR2 YYEEEE.

V and J are TRBV11-3 and TRBJ2-3; D unclear. Trimming removed 0 bases from V and 1 base from J, with 5 bases in between. CDR1 and CDR2 from the germline V gene are SGHNT and YENEEA. CDR3 length: 14 amino acids. CDR3: CASSLEAGTDTQYF. CDR3 in DNA: TGTGCCAGCAGCTTAGAGGCGGGCACAGATACGCAGTATTTT.

The rearrangement uses TRBV2 and TRBJ2-7; D possibly corresponds to TRBD1 (6 bases). Germline assignment: CDR1 SNHLY and CDR2 FYNNEI. The CDR3 runs 14 residues. V was shortened by 5 bases and J by 4 bases, with 15 bases between the two germline ends. DNA of the CDR3: TGTGCCAGCAGTCAGACAGGTGTGACTTACGAGCAGTACTTC. This sequence encodes CASSQTGVTYEQYF.

V and J are TRBV5-4 and TRBJ2-3, with 10 bases identical to TRBD2. This CDR3 region has 16 residues. Germline assignment: CDR1 SGHNT and CDR2 YYREEE (reference sequence). V was clipped by 4 bases and J by 2 bases; unmatched bases: 7. CDR3 residues: CASSAPGLAVTDTQYF. DNA for the CDR3: TGTGCCAGCAGCGCGCCAGGACTAGCGGTCACAGATACGCAGTATTTT.